This T cell receptor beta chain emerged from a study of T cells in tumors after PD-1 blockade. Study context: Daily vismodegib 150 mg continued in a subset of anti-PD-1-treated patients. Mean per blood sample: some 100,000 templates (about 24,679-260,000), roughly 34,000 unique clonotypes. Regarding the study as a whole: Roughly two fifths of tumor TCR clonotypes were also found in blood.

Genomic DNA template from tumor biopsies or peripheral blood, 616 ng to 6,004 ng input. TCRdb's table, derived via immunoSEQ multiplex PCR, lists solely in-frame clones and lacks some. The sample shows 32,000 or so clones, 78% of them seen only once. The ends were cut back, 2 bases at V and 6 bases at J, with 4 bases in the middle. The CDR3 consists of 12 residues. Germline CDR1 is SGHTA and CDR2 is FQGTGA. Details on this clone: Its antigen remains unknown.

The sequence derives from a human donor with basal cell carcinoma. The sequencing used PBMCs, collected before anti-PD-1 treatment. The genes are TRBV7-3 and TRBJ2-2; D not certain. The CDR3 nucleotides are TGTGCCAGCAGCTTAGGGGCCGGGGAGCTGTTTTTT. Translating gives CASSLGAGELFF.